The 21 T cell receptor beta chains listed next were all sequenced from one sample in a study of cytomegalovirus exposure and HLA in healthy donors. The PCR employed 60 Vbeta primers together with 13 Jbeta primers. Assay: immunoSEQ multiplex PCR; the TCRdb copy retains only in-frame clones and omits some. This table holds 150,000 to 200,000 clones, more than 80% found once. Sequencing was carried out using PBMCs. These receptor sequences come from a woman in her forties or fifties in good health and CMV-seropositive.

The CDR3 nucleotides are TGTGCCAGCAGCTTAAGGGGGCTGGTCACAGATACGCAGTATTTT. Its protein is CASSLRGLVTDTQYF. V gene TRBV7-2 combines with J gene TRBJ2-3; 7 nucleotides agree with TRBD1. CDR1 is SGHTA, CDR2 FQGNSA, per germline. Trimming cost V 2 bases and J 2 bases; bases outside gene matches: 4. The CDR3 runs 15 residues.

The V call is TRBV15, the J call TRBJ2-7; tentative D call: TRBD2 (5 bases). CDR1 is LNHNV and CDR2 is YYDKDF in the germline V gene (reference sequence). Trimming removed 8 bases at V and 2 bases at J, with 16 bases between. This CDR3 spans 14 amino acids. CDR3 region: CATAETAGAYEQYF. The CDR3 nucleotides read TGTGCCACCGCCGAGACTGCCGGGGCCTACGAGCAGTACTTC.

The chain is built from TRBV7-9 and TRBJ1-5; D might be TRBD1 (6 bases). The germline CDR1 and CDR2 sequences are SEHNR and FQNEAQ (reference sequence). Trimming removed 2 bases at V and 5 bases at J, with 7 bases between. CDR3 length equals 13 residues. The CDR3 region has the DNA TGTGCCAGCAGCTTAAACAGGGATCAGCCCCAGCATTTT. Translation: CASSLNRDQPQHF. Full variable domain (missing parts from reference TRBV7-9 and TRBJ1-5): DTGVSQNPRHKITKRGQNVTFRCDPISEHNRLYWYRQTLGQGPEFLTYFQNEAQLEKSRLLSDRFSAERPKGSFSTLEIQRTEQGDSAMYLCASSLNRDQPQHFGDGTRLSIL.

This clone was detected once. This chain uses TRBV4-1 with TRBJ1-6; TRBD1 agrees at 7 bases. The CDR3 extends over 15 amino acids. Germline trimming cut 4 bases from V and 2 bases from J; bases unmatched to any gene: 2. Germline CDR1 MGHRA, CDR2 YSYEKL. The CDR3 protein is CASSPTGTYNSPLHF. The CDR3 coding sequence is TGCGCCAGCAGCCCGACAGGGACCTATAATTCACCCCTCCACTTT.

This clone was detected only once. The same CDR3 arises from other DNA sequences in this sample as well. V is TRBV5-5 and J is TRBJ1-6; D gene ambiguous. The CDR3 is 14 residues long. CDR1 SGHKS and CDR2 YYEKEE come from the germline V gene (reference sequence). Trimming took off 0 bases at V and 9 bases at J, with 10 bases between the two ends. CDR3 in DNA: TGTGCCAGCAGCTTGGGAGGGCGGAGTTCACCCCTCCACTTT. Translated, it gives CASSLGGRSSPLHF.

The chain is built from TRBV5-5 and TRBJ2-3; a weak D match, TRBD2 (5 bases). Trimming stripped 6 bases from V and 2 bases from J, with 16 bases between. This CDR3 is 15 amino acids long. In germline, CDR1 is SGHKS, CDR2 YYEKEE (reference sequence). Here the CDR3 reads CASTLGADFTDTQYF. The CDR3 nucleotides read TGTGCCAGCACCCTTGGTGCGGACTTCACAGATACGCAGTATTTT.

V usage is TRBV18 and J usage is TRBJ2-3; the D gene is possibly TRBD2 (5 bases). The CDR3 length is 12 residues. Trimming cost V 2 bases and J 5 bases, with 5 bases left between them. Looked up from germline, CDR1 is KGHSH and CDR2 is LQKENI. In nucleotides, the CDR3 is TGTGCCAGCTCACCAGGGAGAGATACGCAGTATTTT. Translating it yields CASSPGRDTQYF.

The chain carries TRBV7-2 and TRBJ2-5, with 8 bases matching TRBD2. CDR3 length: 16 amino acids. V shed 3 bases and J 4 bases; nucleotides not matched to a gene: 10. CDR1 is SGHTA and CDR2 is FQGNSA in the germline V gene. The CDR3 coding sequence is TGTGCCAGCAGCTTCCAAAGCGGGGGTCAGGGAGAGACCCAGTACTTC. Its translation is CASSFQSGGQGETQYF.

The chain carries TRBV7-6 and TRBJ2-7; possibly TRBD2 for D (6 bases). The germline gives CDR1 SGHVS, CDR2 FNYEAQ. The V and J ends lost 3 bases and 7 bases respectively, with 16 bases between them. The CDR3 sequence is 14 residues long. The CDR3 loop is CASSLVGGVREQYF. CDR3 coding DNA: TGTGCCAGCAGCTTGGTGGGCGGGGTGCGGGAGCAGTACTTC.

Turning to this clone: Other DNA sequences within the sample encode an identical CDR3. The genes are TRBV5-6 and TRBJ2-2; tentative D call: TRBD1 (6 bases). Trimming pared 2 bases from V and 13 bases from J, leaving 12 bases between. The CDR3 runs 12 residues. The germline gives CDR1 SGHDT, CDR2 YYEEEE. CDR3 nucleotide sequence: TGTGCCAGCAGCTTACAGGGTGTCAGGCTGTTTTTT. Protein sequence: CASSLQGVRLFF.

Written as DNA, the CDR3 is TGTGCTAGTGGTCCTAGCGGGGGGGTAGGCGAGCAGTACTTC. Amino acids: CASGPSGGVGEQYF. This rearrangement joins TRBV12-5 to TRBJ2-7, with 12 bases matching TRBD2. Germline trimming cut 5 bases from V and 6 bases from J; bases unmatched to any gene: 5. Germline CDR1 LGHNT, CDR2 FRNRAP. The CDR3 loop spans 14 amino acids.

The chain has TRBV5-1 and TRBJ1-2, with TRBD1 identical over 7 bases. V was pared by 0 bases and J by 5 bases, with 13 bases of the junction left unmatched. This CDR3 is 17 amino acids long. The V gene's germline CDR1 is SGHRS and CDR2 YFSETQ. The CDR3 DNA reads TGCGCCAGCAGCTTGGGGCCCCAGGGCCGACAGGGATATGGCTACACCTTC. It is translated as CASSLGPQGRQGYGYTF.

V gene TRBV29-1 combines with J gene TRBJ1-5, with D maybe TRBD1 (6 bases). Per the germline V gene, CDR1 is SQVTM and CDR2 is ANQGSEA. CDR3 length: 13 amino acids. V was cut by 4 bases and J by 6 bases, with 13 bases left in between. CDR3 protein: CSVARGVGQPQHF. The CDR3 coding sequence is TGCAGCGTTGCCAGGGGAGTGGGTCAGCCCCAGCATTTT.

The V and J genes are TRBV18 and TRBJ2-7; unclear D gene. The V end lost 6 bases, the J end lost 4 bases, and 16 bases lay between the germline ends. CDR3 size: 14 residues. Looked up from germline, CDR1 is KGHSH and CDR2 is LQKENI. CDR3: CASSPSVRSYEQYF. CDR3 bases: TGTGCCAGCTCCCCGTCGGTAAGGAGTTACGAGCAGTACTTC.

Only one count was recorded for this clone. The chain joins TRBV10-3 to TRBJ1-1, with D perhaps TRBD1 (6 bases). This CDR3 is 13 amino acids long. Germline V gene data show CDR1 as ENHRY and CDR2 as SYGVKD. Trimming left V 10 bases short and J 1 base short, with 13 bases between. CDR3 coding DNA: TGTGCCACACGGAGACAGGAGAACACTGAAGCTTTCTTT. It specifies CATRRQENTEAFF.

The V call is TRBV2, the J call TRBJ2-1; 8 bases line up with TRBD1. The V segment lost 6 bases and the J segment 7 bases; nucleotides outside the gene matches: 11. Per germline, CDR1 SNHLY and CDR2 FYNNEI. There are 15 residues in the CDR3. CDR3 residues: CASSVPGQVTNEQFF. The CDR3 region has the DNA TGTGCCAGCAGCGTACCGGGACAGGTAACGAATGAGCAGTTCTTC. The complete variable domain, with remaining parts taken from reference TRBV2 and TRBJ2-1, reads EPEVTQTPSHQVTQMGQEVILRCVPISNHLYFYWYRQILGQKVEFLVSFYNNEISEKSEIFDDQFSVERPDGSNFTLKIRSTKLEDSAMYFCASSVPGQVTNEQFFGPGTRLTVL.

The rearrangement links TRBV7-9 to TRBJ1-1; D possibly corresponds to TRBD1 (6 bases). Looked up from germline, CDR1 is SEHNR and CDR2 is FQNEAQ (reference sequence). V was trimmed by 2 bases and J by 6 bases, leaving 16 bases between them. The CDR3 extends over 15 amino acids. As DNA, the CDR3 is TGTGCCAGCAGCTTACGGGGGGCCAACGACCCTGAAGCTTTCTTT. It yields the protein CASSLRGANDPEAFF.

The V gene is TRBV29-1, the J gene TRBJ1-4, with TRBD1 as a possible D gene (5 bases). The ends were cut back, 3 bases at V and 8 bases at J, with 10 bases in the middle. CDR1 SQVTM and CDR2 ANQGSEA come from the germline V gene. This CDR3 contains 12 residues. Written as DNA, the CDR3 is TGCAGCGTTGAGGGGGAGGGGGAAAAACTGTTTTTT. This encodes CSVEGEGEKLFF.

CDR3 DNA: TGTGCCAGCAGTGTGGCCGGTGAGCGCCGGGGCTACACCTTC. Translation gives CASSVAGERRGYTF. The rearrangement uses TRBV2 and TRBJ1-2; D is ambiguous. CDR3 length equals 14 residues. From germline, CDR1 is SNHLY and CDR2 FYNNEI. V was pared by 4 bases and J by 8 bases, with 17 bases between. The full variable domain, rest sourced from reference TRBV2 and TRBJ1-2, is EPEVTQTPSHQVTQMGQEVILRCVPISNHLYFYWYRQILGQKVEFLVSFYNNEISEKSEIFDDQFSVERPDGSNFTLKIRSTKLEDSAMYFCASSVAGERRGYTFGSGTRLTVV.

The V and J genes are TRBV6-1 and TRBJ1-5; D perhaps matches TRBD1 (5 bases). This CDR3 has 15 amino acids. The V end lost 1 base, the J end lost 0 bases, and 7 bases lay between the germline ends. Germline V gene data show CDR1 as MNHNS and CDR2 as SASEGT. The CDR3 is CASSEVGGSNQPQHF. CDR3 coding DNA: TGTGCCAGCAGTGAAGTCGGGGGTAGCAATCAGCCCCAGCATTTT.

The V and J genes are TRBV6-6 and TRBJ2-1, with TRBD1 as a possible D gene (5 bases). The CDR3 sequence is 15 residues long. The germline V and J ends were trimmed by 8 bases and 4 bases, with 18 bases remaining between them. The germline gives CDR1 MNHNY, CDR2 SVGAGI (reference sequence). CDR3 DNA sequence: TGTGCCAGCCCTCTCCTGGGGCCTCGATACAATGAGCAGTTCTTC. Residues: CASPLLGPRYNEQFF.